The 29 T cell receptor beta chains in this list originate from one sample, sequenced in a study of T cell responses to AZD1222 COVID-19 vaccine. Assay: immunoSEQ multiplex PCR; the TCRdb copy retains only in-frame clones and omits some. The sample lists some 80,000 clones, 70% to 90% occurring once. The specimen comprised peripheral blood, sampled on day 0 of AZD1222 vaccination. Receptor source: an adult in good health.

V usage is TRBV7-2 and J usage is TRBJ2-3; 7 nucleotides match TRBD1. The germline CDR1 and CDR2 sequences are SGHTA and FQGNSA. This CDR3 has 17 residues. The V segment lost 1 base and the J segment 2 bases; nucleotides outside the gene matches: 9. DNA for the CDR3: TGTGCCAGCAGCTTAGGGGTTTCGACAGGGACCACAGATACGCAGTATTTT. As protein: CASSLGVSTGTTDTQYF.

This chain joins TRBV5-4 and TRBJ2-4; D unclear. The length of the CDR3 is 16 residues. Germline-derived CDR1 and CDR2 are SGHNT and YYREEE (reference sequence). Trimming shortened V by 0 bases and J by 1 base, and 11 bases separated the two germline ends. The CDR3 here is CASSLGQDVAKNIQYF. CDR3 coding DNA: TGTGCCAGCAGCTTGGGTCAGGACGTTGCCAAAAACATTCAGTACTTC.

This chain connects TRBV24-1 to TRBJ2-7, with D perhaps matching TRBD2 (6 bases). Germline V gene sequence: CDR1 KGHDR, CDR2 SFDVKD. This CDR3 has 13 residues. The CDR3 region is CATQGSGRYEQYF. The CDR3 DNA reads as TGTGCTACGCAGGGTAGCGGACGCTACGAGCAGTACTTC.

This clone was counted between two and nine times. The chain employs TRBV19 and TRBJ2-5; 10 nucleotides match TRBD1. The CDR3 is 14 residues long. Germline V lookup: CDR1 LNHDA, CDR2 SQIVND (reference sequence). J gave up 4 bases and V 4 bases, and 3 bases lay outside the gene matches. Written as DNA, the CDR3 is TGTGCCAGTAGTAGAGGGACAGGGGTAGAGACCCAGTACTTC. This encodes CASSRGTGVETQYF.

CDR3 amino acids: CASSVGRSPHNEQFF. The CDR3 DNA is TGTGCCAGCAGCGTAGGGCGGAGCCCTCACAATGAGCAGTTCTTC. The genes are TRBV9 and TRBJ2-1, with D uncertain. Per germline, CDR1 SGDLS and CDR2 YYNGEE. This CDR3 has 15 amino acids. V gave up 0 bases and J gave up 5 bases, with 12 bases separating them.

Points on this clone: Compared with germline, one end of the junction differs, possibly owing to a read error. The V gene is TRBV7-7, the J gene TRBJ2-2; TRBD1 aligns across 10 bases. There are 15 residues in the CDR3. From germline, CDR1 is SSHAT and CDR2 FNYEAQ (reference sequence). CDR3 sequence reads: CASSPTGGGTGELFF. CDR3 nucleotides: TGTGCTAGCAGCCCGACAGGGGGCGGCACCGGGGAGCTGTTTTTT.

V and J are TRBV5-6 and TRBJ2-4; 13 bases are a match to TRBD2. After removal of 3 bases from V and 4 bases from J, the junction contained 4 bases not matched to a gene. Germline V gene lookup returns CDR1 SGHDT and CDR2 YYEEEE. CDR3 length: 16 residues. CDR3 residues: CASSSRTSGGKNIQYF. The CDR3 nucleotides are TGTGCCAGCAGCTCTAGGACTAGCGGGGGAAAAAACATTCAGTACTTC. Combining the CDR3 with reference TRBV5-6 and TRBJ2-4 gives the whole variable domain DAGVTQSPTHLIKTRGQQVTLRCSPKSGHDTVSWYQQALGQGPQFIFQYYEEEERQRGNFPDRFSGHQFPNYSSELNVNALLLGDSALYLCASSSRTSGGKNIQYFGAGTRLSVL.

V usage is TRBV9 and J usage is TRBJ2-7, with a possible D match to TRBD1 (6 bases). CDR3 length: 14 residues. Trimming took off 0 bases at V and 2 bases at J, with 9 bases between the two ends. Germline V gives CDR1 SGDLS, CDR2 YYNGEE. DNA of the CDR3: TGTGCCAGCAGCGTAGACCAGGGGCCCTACGAGCAGTACTTC. Residues: CASSVDQGPYEQYF.

This chain links TRBV6-5 with TRBJ1-3; TRBD1 aligns across 7 bases. The junction had 2 bases not matched to a gene; V was cut back by 6 bases and J by 0 bases. Germline CDR1 and CDR2: MNHEY and SVGAGI. This CDR3 is 14 amino acids long. The CDR3 loop is CASRGQHSGNTIYF. The CDR3 region has the DNA TGTGCCAGCAGGGGACAGCACTCTGGAAACACCATATATTTT.

The chain couples TRBV7-3 to TRBJ2-2; 8 bases line up with TRBD1. Trimming cost V 5 bases and J 4 bases; bases outside gene matches: 6. CDR1 is SGHTA, CDR2 FQGTGA, per germline. The CDR3 runs 15 residues. DNA of the CDR3: TGTGCCAGCAGCCCACCGCAGGGGGCCACCGGGGAGCTGTTTTTT. Translated: CASSPPQGATGELFF.

This sequence joins TRBV27 and TRBJ2-7; D remains unclear. V dropped 0 bases and J dropped 9 bases, with 12 bases sitting between them. Germline assignment: CDR1 MNHEY and CDR2 SMNVEV (reference sequence). This CDR3 spans 13 amino acids. In nucleotides, the CDR3 is TGTGCCAGCAGTTTATCCAGGACCATCGGGCAGTACTTC. This encodes CASSLSRTIGQYF.

The rearrangement uses TRBV10-2 and TRBJ1-1; D possibly corresponds to TRBD1 (5 bases). The CDR3 has 15 amino acids. V dropped 3 bases and J dropped 0 bases, with 11 bases sitting between them. CDR1 and CDR2 from the germline V gene are WSHSY and SAAADI. CDR3 in amino acids: CASSERGGMNTEAFF. In DNA form, the CDR3 reads TGCGCCAGCAGTGAAAGGGGAGGGATGAACACTGAAGCTTTCTTT.

This clone was found a few times. The chain's CDR3 is CASSLPGQGGYTF. The CDR3, as DNA: TGTGCCAGTAGTTTACCGGGACAAGGTGGCTACACCTTC. V is TRBV19 and J is TRBJ1-2; tentative D call: TRBD1 (6 bases). Per the germline V gene, CDR1 is LNHDA and CDR2 is SQIVND (reference sequence). This CDR3 is 13 amino acids long. The V end was cut by 5 bases, the J end by 7 bases, with 14 bases between.

The chain combines TRBV18 with TRBJ1-1, with 7 bases aligning to TRBD1. Germline lookup yields CDR1 KGHSH and CDR2 LQKENI. The CDR3 covers 15 residues. Losses at the gene ends were 6 bases for V and 3 bases for J; bases not matched to a gene: 10. The CDR3 DNA is TGTGCCAGCTCCCAAGACAGGGTTACGCACACTGAAGCTTTCTTT. Translation gives CASSQDRVTHTEAFF.

The chain uses TRBV24-1 and TRBJ2-5; the match to TRBD1 covers 8 bases. Looked up from germline, CDR1 is KGHDR and CDR2 is SFDVKD. This CDR3 has 14 amino acids. With 5 bases clipped from V and 7 bases from J, the junction kept 8 bases outside the gene matches. The DNA for the CDR3 is TGTGCCACCAGTGGACAGGGGCCAGCGGGGACCCAGTACTTC. This gives the protein CATSGQGPAGTQYF.

J is TRBJ2-2 and V is TRBV6-2 or TRBV6-3; TRBD1 aligns across 7 bases. CDR3 length: 16 amino acids. Germline CDR1 and CDR2: MNHEY and SVGEGT. V dropped 2 bases and J dropped 4; count of bases not matched to a gene: 7. The DNA for the CDR3 is TGTGCCAGCAGTTACCAAGGGGGCGCGGGCACCGGGGAGCTGTTTTTT. This translates into CASSYQGGAGTGELFF.

This rearrangement joins TRBV19 to TRBJ2-2; D call uncertain. V lost 2 bases, J lost 6 bases, and 4 bases lay in between. The CDR3 loop spans 12 amino acids. Germline lookup yields CDR1 LNHDA and CDR2 SQIVND (reference sequence). CDR3 in amino acids: CASSIQAGELFF. In nucleotides, the CDR3 is TGTGCCAGTAGTATACAGGCCGGGGAGCTGTTTTTT.

This clone is judged medium-sized (0.01 to 0.1%). The V and J genes are TRBV6-1 and TRBJ1-3; D is possibly TRBD1 (6 bases). With 1 base removed from V and 4 bases from J, the gap between germline ends came to 11 bases. This CDR3 has 15 residues. Germline V CDR1 and CDR2: MNHNS, SASEGT. CDR3 residues: CASSEDSRGGNTIYF. The CDR3 nucleotides are TGTGCCAGCAGTGAAGATAGCAGGGGAGGAAACACCATATATTTT.

The rearrangement links TRBV28 to TRBJ1-5; maybe TRBD1 (5 bases). The CDR3 is 14 amino acids. V was shortened by 5 bases and J by 3 bases, with 11 bases between the two germline ends. The V gene's germline CDR1 is MDHEN and CDR2 SYDVKM. As DNA, the CDR3 is TGTGCCAGCAGTGGGTGGGGGGACAATCAGCCCCAGCATTTT. This sequence encodes CASSGWGDNQPQHF.

As to this clone: One end of the junction is discordant with germline, which a read error may explain. The chain carries TRBV5-5 and TRBJ1-2; 7 positions match TRBD1. The V gene's germline CDR1 is SGHKS and CDR2 YYEKEE (reference sequence). The CDR3 is 13 amino acids. The CDR3 DNA follows: TGTGCCAGCAGCTCGGGACAGCTCCCATCGCCCCACTTC. It specifies CASSSGQLPSPHF. The variable domain in full, completed from reference TRBV5-5 and TRBJ1-2, reads DAGVTQSPTHLIKTRGQQVTLRCSPISGHKSVSWYQQVLGQGPQFIFQYYEKEERGRGNFPDRFSARQFPNYSSELNVNALLLGDSALYLCASSSGQLPSPHFGSGTRLTVV.

This clone was seen only once. DNA of the CDR3: TGCGCCAGCAGCTTGGAAGTCAGAGCGGGGTCACCCCTCCACTTT. As protein: CASSLEVRAGSPLHF. This chain links TRBV5-1 with TRBJ1-6, with D unclear. CDR1 and CDR2 (germline): SGHRS, YFSETQ. CDR3 length: 15 amino acids. Trimming left V 0 bases short and J 10 bases short, with 14 bases between.

This clone has a handful of counts. The chain uses TRBV2 and TRBJ2-5; TRBD2 matches at 8 bases. V shed 2 bases, J shed 5 bases, and the junction held 16 bases outside the gene matches. Germline assignment: CDR1 SNHLY and CDR2 FYNNEI. The CDR3 runs 18 residues. This CDR3 is CASSENPPARGGEETQYF. The DNA of the CDR3 is TGTGCCAGCAGTGAAAATCCCCCAGCTCGGGGGGGCGAGGAGACCCAGTACTTC.

This clone was seen more than once but under ten times. The genes are TRBV5-4 and TRBJ2-2; D uncertain. The CDR3 consists of 12 residues. V lost 0 bases and J lost 7, with 4 bases in between. From germline, CDR1 is SGHNT and CDR2 YYREEE (reference sequence). CDR3 protein: CASSLGGGELFF. The CDR3, as DNA: TGTGCCAGCAGCTTGGGCGGCGGGGAGCTGTTTTTT.

This clone came up once. This sequence joins TRBV27 and TRBJ2-2, with D possibly matching TRBD2 (5 bases). Trimming removed 2 bases from V and 4 bases from J, with 8 bases in between. This CDR3 is 14 amino acids long. Germline V gives CDR1 MNHEY, CDR2 SMNVEV (reference sequence). CDR3: CASSLSSATGELFF. The CDR3 DNA is TGTGCCAGCAGTTTAAGTAGCGCCACCGGGGAGCTGTTTTTT.

This chain joins TRBV29-1 and TRBJ1-1; D call uncertain. The CDR3 length is 13 residues. V was trimmed by 5 bases and J by 6 bases, leaving 16 bases between them. Germline V gives CDR1 SQVTM, CDR2 ANQGSEA. CDR3 amino acids: CSVYYSSPAEAFF. CDR3 nucleotide sequence: TGCAGCGTTTATTACAGCTCCCCAGCTGAAGCTTTCTTT.

The J gene is TRBJ2-1, the V gene TRBV3-1 (or the pseudogene TRBV3-2); a weak D match, TRBD2 (7 bases). The CDR3 length is 17 residues. V shed 0 bases and J shed 4 bases, with 16 bases lying between them. Germline V gives CDR1 LGHDT, CDR2 YNNKEL (reference sequence). DNA of the CDR3: TGTGCCAGCAGCCAAGAACCGGGAGGTAGGGGGTACAATGAGCAGTTCTTC. Translating it yields CASSQEPGGRGYNEQFF.

The chain joins TRBV27 to TRBJ2-7, with 8 bases identical to TRBD1. The CDR3 is made up of 16 amino acids. Germline V CDR1 and CDR2: MNHEY, SMNVEV (reference sequence). The ends lost 0 bases at V and 3 bases at J; junction bases unmatched: 7. This CDR3 reads CASSLSLGQVDYEQYF. The CDR3 DNA reads as TGTGCCAGCAGTTTATCCCTGGGACAGGTGGACTACGAGCAGTACTTC.

The chain employs TRBV27 and TRBJ2-1, with no clear D. From germline, CDR1 is MNHEY and CDR2 SMNVEV (reference sequence). The CDR3 loop spans 12 amino acids. V lost 6 bases and J 13 bases, leaving 16 bases between the germline ends. CDR3 coding DNA: TGTGCCAGCAGCTACACCATAGGGTCTCAGTTCTTC. It is translated as CASSYTIGSQFF.

This clone was counted a single time. The rearrangement joins TRBV18 to TRBJ1-5, with D unresolved. V was trimmed by 0 bases and J by 5 bases, leaving 11 bases between them. The germline CDR1 and CDR2 sequences are KGHSH and LQKENI. The CDR3 loop spans 15 amino acids. Here the CDR3 reads CASSPPGPGDQPQHF. The CDR3 bases are TGTGCCAGCTCACCACCGGGTCCGGGAGATCAGCCCCAGCATTTT.